Listed here are 14 T cell receptor beta chains from one sample, sequenced in a study of monozygotic twins with inflammatory bowel disease. TCRdb reprocessed the 5' RACE reads, with one entry per CDR3 protein and no DNA. The sample holds roughly 330,000 distinct CDR3 sequences. Sequencing was done on a sample of blood. These receptors all stem from a human donor with ulcerative colitis or Crohn's disease, or a healthy co-twin of an affected twin (not recorded which).

The genes are TRBV5-1 and TRBJ2-3; TCRdb's D call, TRBD2, is unchecked because there is no DNA. The CDR3 is made up of 15 amino acids. Germline CDR1 SGHRS, CDR2 YFSETQ. The CDR3 sequence: CASSLDRAGTDTQYF.

The V and J genes are TRBV15 and TRBJ2-2. This CDR3 comprises 14 residues. From germline, CDR1 is LNHNV and CDR2 YYDKDF (reference sequence). CDR3 region: CATSRDKRSGELFF. Using reference TRBV15 and TRBJ2-2 for the parts outside the CDR3, the full variable domain is DAMVIQNPRYQVTQFGKPVTLSCSQTLNHNVMYWYQQKSSQAPKLLFHYYDKDFNNEADTPDNFQSRRPNTSFCFLDIRSPGLGDTAMYLCATSRDKRSGELFFGEGSRLTVL.

The chain links TRBV6-2 or TRBV6-3 to TRBJ2-3. Germline V gives CDR1 MNHEY, CDR2 SVGEGT. CDR3 length equals 13 residues. The CDR3 loop is CASSYSDPDTQYF.

V is TRBV9 and J is TRBJ2-7; no DNA is available, so the TRBD1 call from TCRdb remains unchecked. From germline, CDR1 is SGDLS and CDR2 YYNGEE. The CDR3 is 17 amino acids. The CDR3 loop reads CASSVGSGGSGGSEQYF. Full variable domain (remainder filled in from reference TRBV9 and TRBJ2-7): DSGVTQTPKHLITATGQRVTLRCSPRSGDLSVYWYQQSLDQGLQFLIQYYNGEERAKGNILERFSAQQFPDLHSELNLSSLELGDSALYFCASSVGSGGSGGSEQYFGPGTRLTVT.

This chain joins TRBV5-1 and TRBJ2-5; TCRdb indicates TRBD2, and absent DNA this call remains unverified. The CDR3 contains 15 residues. Germline values: CDR1 SGHRS, CDR2 YFSETQ. This CDR3 reads CASSDTSGRQETQYF.

The rearrangement uses TRBV6-2 or TRBV6-3 and TRBJ2-1; TCRdb outputs TRBD2, but without DNA this stays unchecked. Germline values: CDR1 MNHEY, CDR2 SVGEGT. This CDR3 has 13 amino acids. CDR3 sequence reads: CASSLQPNNEQFF.

J is TRBJ2-7 and V is TRBV14; there is no DNA to check the TCRdb D call of TRBD1. Germline lookup yields CDR1 SGHDN and CDR2 FVKESK. The CDR3 spans 14 residues. The CDR3 spells CASSPGTGGFEQYF.

The V call is TRBV27, the J call TRBJ2-7; TCRdb proposes TRBD2, but this gene call is untestable without DNA. The CDR3 is 13 amino acids. CDR1 and CDR2 from the germline V gene are MNHEY and SMNVEV (reference sequence). This CDR3 reads CASSPGLLYEQYF.

The chain combines TRBV24-1 with TRBJ2-7; TCRdb gives TRBD1 as the D gene, but with no DNA this cannot be confirmed. CDR1 is KGHDR and CDR2 is SFDVKD in the germline V gene. This CDR3 contains 22 residues. CDR3 sequence reads: CATSDLRVGQGIPTPFYYEQYF.

The V call is TRBV7-9, the J call TRBJ2-7; TCRdb selects TRBD1, and the lack of DNA leaves this call unchecked. Germline V gene sequence: CDR1 SEHNR, CDR2 FQNEAQ (reference sequence). This CDR3 is 12 amino acids long. CDR3 loop: CASSLAGAEQYF.

V and J are TRBV20-1 and TRBJ1-1. CDR1 is DFQATT and CDR2 is SNEGSKA in the germline V gene (reference sequence). CDR3 length: 13 amino acids. CDR3 sequence: CSAQLRGNTEAFF.

The gene calls are TRBV18 and TRBJ2-5; TCRdb's D call, TRBD2, is unchecked because there is no DNA. CDR1 is KGHSH and CDR2 is LQKENI in the germline V gene. This CDR3 comprises 15 residues. This chain's CDR3 is CASSPGLAVQETQYF. The complete variable domain, with remaining parts taken from reference TRBV18 and TRBJ2-5, reads NAGVMQNPRHLVRRRGQEARLRCSPMKGHSHVYWYRQLPEEGLKFMVYLQKENIIDESGMPKERFSAEFPKEGPSILRIQQVVRGDSAAYFCASSPGLAVQETQYFGPGTRLLVL.

This CDR3 is CASSLGGAGNFNEQFF. The V gene is TRBV28, the J gene TRBJ2-1; TCRdb gives TRBD1 as the D gene, but with no DNA this cannot be confirmed. CDR1 is MDHEN and CDR2 is SYDVKM in the germline V gene. The CDR3 is 16 amino acids. Based on the CDR3 plus reference TRBV28 and TRBJ2-1, the full variable domain is DVKVTQSSRYLVKRTGEKVFLECVQDMDHENMFWYRQDPGLGLRLIYFSYDVKMKEKGDIPEGYSVSREKKERFSLILESASTNQTSMYLCASSLGGAGNFNEQFFGPGTRLTVL.

The genes are TRBV4-2 and TRBJ2-7; the TRBD2 assignment by TCRdb is unverifiable without DNA. Germline V gives CDR1 LGHNA, CDR2 YNFKEQ. The CDR3 length is 15 residues. CDR3 residues: CASSRASGGVYEQYF.